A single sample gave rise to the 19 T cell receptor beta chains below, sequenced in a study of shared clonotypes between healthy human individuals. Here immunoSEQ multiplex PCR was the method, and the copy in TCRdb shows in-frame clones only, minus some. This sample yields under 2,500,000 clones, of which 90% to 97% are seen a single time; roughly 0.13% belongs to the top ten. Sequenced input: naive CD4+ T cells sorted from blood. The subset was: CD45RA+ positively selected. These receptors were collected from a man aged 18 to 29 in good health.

The CDR3 sequence: CASSPREGNTDTQYF. CDR3 nucleotide sequence: TGTGCCAGCAGCCCTAGAGAGGGAAACACAGATACGCAGTATTTT. The chain couples TRBV9 to TRBJ2-3; D is perhaps TRBD2 (5 bases). V lost 4 bases and J lost 2, with 14 bases in between. This CDR3 region has 15 residues. The germline gives CDR1 SGDLS, CDR2 YYNGEE. The whole variable domain, filled in from reference TRBV9 and TRBJ2-3, reads DSGVTQTPKHLITATGQRVTLRCSPRSGDLSVYWYQQSLDQGLQFLIQYYNGEERAKGNILERFSAQQFPDLHSELNLSSLELGDSALYFCASSPREGNTDTQYFGPGTRLTVL.

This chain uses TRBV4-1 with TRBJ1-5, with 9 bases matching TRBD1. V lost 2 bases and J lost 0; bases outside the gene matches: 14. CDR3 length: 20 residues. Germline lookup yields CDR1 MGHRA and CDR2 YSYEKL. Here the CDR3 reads CASSQSTPGQGEYSNQPQHF. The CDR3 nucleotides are TGCGCCAGCAGCCAATCTACACCGGGACAGGGAGAATATAGCAATCAGCCCCAGCATTTT.

CDR3 coding DNA: TGCGCCAGCAGCTTGGCAAGGTTTGGGTCCGGGATAGAGCAGTTCTTC. It encodes CASSLARFGSGIEQFF. V usage is TRBV5-1 and J usage is TRBJ2-1; possibly TRBD2 for D (5 bases). The V and J ends lost 0 bases and 10 bases respectively, with 20 bases between them. This CDR3 spans 16 amino acids. Germline assignment: CDR1 SGHRS and CDR2 YFSETQ. The complete variable domain, with remaining parts taken from reference TRBV5-1 and TRBJ2-1, reads KAGVTQTPRYLIKTRGQQVTLSCSPISGHRSVSWYQQTPGQGLQFLFEYFSETQRNKGNFPGRFSGRQFSNSRSEMNVSTLELGDSALYLCASSLARFGSGIEQFFGPGTRLTVL.

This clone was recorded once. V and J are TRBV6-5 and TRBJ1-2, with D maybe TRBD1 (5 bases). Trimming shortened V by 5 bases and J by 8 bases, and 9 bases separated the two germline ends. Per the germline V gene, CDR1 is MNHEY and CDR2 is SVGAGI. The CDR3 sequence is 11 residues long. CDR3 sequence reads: CASSRGTGYTF. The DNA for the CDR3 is TGTGCCAGCAGTAGGGGTACGGGCTACACCTTC.

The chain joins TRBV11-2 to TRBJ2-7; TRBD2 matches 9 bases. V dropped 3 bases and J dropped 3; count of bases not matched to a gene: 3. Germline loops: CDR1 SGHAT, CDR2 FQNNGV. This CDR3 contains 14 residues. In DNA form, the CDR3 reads TGTGCCAGCAGCTTGGATAGCGGGAGCTACGAGCAGTACTTC. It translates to CASSLDSGSYEQYF.

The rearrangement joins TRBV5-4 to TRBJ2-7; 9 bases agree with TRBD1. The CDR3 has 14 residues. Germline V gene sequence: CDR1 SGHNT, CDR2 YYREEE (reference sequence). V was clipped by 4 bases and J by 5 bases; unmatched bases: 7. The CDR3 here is CASSGTDRGNEQYF. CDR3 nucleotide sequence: TGTGCCAGCAGCGGAACGGACAGGGGAAACGAGCAGTACTTC. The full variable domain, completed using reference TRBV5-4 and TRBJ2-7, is ETGVTQSPTHLIKTRGQQVTLRCSSQSGHNTVSWYQQALGQGPQFIFQYYREEENGRGNFPPRFSGLQFPNYSSELNVNALELDDSALYLCASSGTDRGNEQYFGPGTRLTVT.

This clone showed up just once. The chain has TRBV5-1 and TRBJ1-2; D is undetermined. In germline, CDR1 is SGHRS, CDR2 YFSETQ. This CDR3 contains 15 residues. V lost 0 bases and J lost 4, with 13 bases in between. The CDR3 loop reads CASSLEGEGPYGYTF. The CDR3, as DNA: TGCGCCAGCAGCTTGGAGGGTGAGGGTCCCTATGGCTACACCTTC.

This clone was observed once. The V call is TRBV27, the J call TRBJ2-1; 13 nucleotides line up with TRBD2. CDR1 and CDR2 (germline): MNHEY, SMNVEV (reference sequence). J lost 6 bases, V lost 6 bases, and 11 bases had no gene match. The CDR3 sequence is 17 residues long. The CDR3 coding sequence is TGTGCCAGCAGCCTAATACCCCGGACTAGCGGGGGCAATGAGCAGTTCTTC. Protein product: CASSLIPRTSGGNEQFF.

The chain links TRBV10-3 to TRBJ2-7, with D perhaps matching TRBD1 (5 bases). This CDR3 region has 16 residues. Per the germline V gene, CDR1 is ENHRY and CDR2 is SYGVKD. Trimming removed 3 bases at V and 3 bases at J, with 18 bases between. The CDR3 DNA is TGTGCCATCAGTGAAAGGGCAGGGCCAATCTACTACGAGCAGTACTTC. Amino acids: CAISERAGPIYYEQYF.

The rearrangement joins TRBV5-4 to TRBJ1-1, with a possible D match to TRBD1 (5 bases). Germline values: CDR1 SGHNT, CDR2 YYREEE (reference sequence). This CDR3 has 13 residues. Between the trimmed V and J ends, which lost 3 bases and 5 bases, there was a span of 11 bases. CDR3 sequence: CASSSTPGTEAFF. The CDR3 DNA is TGTGCCAGCAGCTCTACGCCAGGGACTGAAGCTTTCTTT.

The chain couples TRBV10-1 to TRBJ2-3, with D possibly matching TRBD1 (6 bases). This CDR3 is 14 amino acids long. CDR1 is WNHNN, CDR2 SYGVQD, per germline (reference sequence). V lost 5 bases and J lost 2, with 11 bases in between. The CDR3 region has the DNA TGCGCCAGCAGTCTGACAGGAACCACAGATACGCAGTATTTT. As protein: CASSLTGTTDTQYF.

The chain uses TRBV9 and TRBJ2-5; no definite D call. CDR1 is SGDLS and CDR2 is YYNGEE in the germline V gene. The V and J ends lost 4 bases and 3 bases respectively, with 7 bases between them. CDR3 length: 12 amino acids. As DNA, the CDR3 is TGTGCCAGCAGCCGGGTGGAAGAGACCCAGTACTTC. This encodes CASSRVEETQYF. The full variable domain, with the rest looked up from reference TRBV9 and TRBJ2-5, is DSGVTQTPKHLITATGQRVTLRCSPRSGDLSVYWYQQSLDQGLQFLIQYYNGEERAKGNILERFSAQQFPDLHSELNLSSLELGDSALYFCASSRVEETQYFGPGTRLLVL.

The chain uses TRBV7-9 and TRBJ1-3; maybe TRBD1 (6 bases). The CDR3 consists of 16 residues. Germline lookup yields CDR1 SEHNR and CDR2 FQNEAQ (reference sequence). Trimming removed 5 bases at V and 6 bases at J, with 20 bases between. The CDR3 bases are TGTGCCAGCAGCCCAGTAGGGGGGCCGTCTATAAACACCATATATTTT. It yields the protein CASSPVGGPSINTIYF.

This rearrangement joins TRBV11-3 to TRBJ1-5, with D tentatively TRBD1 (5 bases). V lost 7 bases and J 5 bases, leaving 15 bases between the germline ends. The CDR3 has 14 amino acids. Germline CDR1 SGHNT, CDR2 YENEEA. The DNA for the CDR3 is TGTGCCAGCACAAGGCAGGGAATCGATCAGCCCCAGCATTTT. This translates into CASTRQGIDQPQHF.

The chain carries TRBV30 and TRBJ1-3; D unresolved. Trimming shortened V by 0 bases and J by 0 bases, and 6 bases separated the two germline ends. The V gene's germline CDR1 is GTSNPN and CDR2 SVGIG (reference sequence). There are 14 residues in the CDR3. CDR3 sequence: CAWSVVHSGNTIYF. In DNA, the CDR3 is TGTGCCTGGAGTGTGGTTCACTCTGGAAACACCATATATTTT. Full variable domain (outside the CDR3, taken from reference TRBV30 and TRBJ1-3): SQTIHQWPATLVQPVGSPLSLECTVEGTSNPNLYWYRQAAGRGLQLLFYSVGIGQISSEVPQNLSASRPQDRQFILSSKKLLLSDSGFYLCAWSVVHSGNTIYFGEGSWLTVV.

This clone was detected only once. CDR3 nucleotides: TGTGCCAGCAGCCTAGGACAGGGTTATAATTCACCCCTCCACTTT. Encoded protein: CASSLGQGYNSPLHF. The chain links TRBV5-4 to TRBJ1-6; 8 bases are shared with TRBD1. Trimming cost V 4 bases and J 4 bases; bases outside gene matches: 4. Germline V gene lookup returns CDR1 SGHNT and CDR2 YYREEE (reference sequence). CDR3 size: 15 residues.

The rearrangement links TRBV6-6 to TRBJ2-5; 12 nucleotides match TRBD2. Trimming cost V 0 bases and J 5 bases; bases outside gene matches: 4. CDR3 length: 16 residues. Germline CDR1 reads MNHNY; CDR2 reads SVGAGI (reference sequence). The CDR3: CASSYSRLAGVETQYF. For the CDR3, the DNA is TGTGCCAGCAGTTACTCTCGACTAGCGGGAGTCGAGACCCAGTACTTC.

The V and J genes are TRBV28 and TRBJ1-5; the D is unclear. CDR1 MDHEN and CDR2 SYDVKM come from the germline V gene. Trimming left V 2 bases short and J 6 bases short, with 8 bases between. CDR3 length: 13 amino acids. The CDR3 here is CASSLEVLQPQHF. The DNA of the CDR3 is TGTGCCAGCAGTTTAGAAGTTCTTCAGCCCCAGCATTTT.

CDR3 DNA: TGTGCCAGCAGCCCCAGCGGGGCAATATATGGCTACACCTTC. Encoded protein: CASSPSGAIYGYTF. The chain uses TRBV9 and TRBJ1-2; a possible D gene is TRBD1 (5 bases). This CDR3 is 14 amino acids long. V lost 4 bases to trimming and J lost 5 bases, with 15 bases between them. Germline CDR1 and CDR2: SGDLS and YYNGEE.